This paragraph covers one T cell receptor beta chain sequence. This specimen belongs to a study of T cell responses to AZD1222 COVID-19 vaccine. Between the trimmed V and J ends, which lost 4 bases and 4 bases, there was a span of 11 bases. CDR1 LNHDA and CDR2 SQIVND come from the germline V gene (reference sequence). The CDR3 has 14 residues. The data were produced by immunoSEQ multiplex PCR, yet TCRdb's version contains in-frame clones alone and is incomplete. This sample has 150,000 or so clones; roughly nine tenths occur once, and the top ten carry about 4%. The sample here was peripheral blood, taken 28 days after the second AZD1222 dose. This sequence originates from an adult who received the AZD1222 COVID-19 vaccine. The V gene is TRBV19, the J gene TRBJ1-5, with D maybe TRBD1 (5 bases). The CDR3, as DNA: TGTGCCAGTAGTACGACCGGGGGAAATCAGCCCCAGCATTTT. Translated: CASSTTGGNQPQHF.